This TCR beta chain was found in a study of shared clonotypes between healthy human individuals. As for the study in general: CD8 memory received one plate per donor, CD8 naive two, CD4 memory three and CD4 naive three. General observations from the study: Sampling involved blood alone; tissue repertoires likely differ. Sharing across a few donors was seen in 4.5% to 6.5% of naive CD4 clonotypes.

All the donors were Caucasian adults who lived in Nashville, Tennessee. As for this clone: The target antigen is unknown.

Sequencing was performed with immunoSEQ multiplex PCR; in TCRdb, only in-frame clones are kept and a portion is missing. The repertoire includes around 2.5 million clones, roughly 93% of them detected once, and 0.36% sits in the top ten. In germline, CDR1 is SNHLY, CDR2 FYNNEI. The CDR3 spans 14 residues. The V end lost 6 bases, the J end lost 5 bases, and 17 bases lay between the germline ends. The receptor comes from a man between 18 and 35 years old in good health. Some clones in this sample may be carry-over from other donors' samples. The rearrangement links TRBV2 to TRBJ2-7, with D perhaps matching TRBD2 (5 bases). Material for sequencing was naive CD4+ T cells from PBMCs. The subset denotes: CD45RA+ positively selected. This CDR3 reads CASSLEGVTDEQYF. The CDR3 DNA reads TGTGCCAGCAGCTTAGAGGGAGTTACTGACGAGCAGTACTTC.